These 32 T cell receptor beta chains were sequenced from one sample in a study of blood T cell repertoires in COVID-19. TCRdb keeps only in-frame clones here, not all; method: immunoSEQ multiplex PCR. Of 250,000 to 300,000 clones in the sample, just over 90% were seen once. The sequenced sample consisted of PBMCs or T cells enriched from blood (not recorded which). All receptors derive from a middle-aged woman with acute COVID-19.

The chain combines TRBV5-8 with TRBJ2-3; possibly TRBD1 for D (6 bases). V lost 5 bases and J lost 0, with 16 bases in between. Germline V CDR1 and CDR2: SGHTS, YDEGEE. This CDR3 is built from 16 residues. CDR3 amino acids: CASSHGTTPSTDTQYF. The CDR3 DNA reads TGTGCCAGCAGTCACGGGACAACCCCAAGCACAGATACGCAGTATTTT.

This rearrangement joins TRBV15 to TRBJ2-2; 7 nucleotides align to TRBD2. Losses at the gene ends were 0 bases for V and 5 bases for J; bases not matched to a gene: 9. The CDR3 totals 17 residues. Germline lookup yields CDR1 LNHNV and CDR2 YYDKDF (reference sequence). CDR3 DNA: TGTGCCACCAGCAGAGACCGACTAGCCGCCGGGACCGGGGAGCTGTTTTTT. This gives the protein CATSRDRLAAGTGELFF.

V and J are TRBV11-2 and TRBJ1-6; D remains ambiguous. Trimming shortened V by 2 bases and J by 8 bases, and 10 bases separated the two germline ends. CDR3 length equals 14 residues. Per the germline V gene, CDR1 is SGHAT and CDR2 is FQNNGV. The CDR3 spells CASSLIFTDSPLHF. The CDR3 DNA reads TGTGCCAGCAGCTTAATCTTTACAGATTCACCCCTCCACTTT.

A few counts support this clone. The genes are TRBV7-3 and TRBJ2-5, with D possibly being TRBD1 (5 bases). Deletions cut 2 bases from V and 7 bases from J, with 14 bases between. The length of the CDR3 is 14 residues. The germline gives CDR1 SGHTA, CDR2 FQGTGA. The CDR3 region has the DNA TGTGCCAGCAGCTTAGAGGACACCCCAGGGACCCAGTACTTC. Encoded protein: CASSLEDTPGTQYF.

V gene TRBV2 combines with J gene TRBJ1-5, with 11 bases fitting TRBD1. Trimming took 6 bases from V and 4 from J; bases not matched to a gene: 2. The CDR3 has 14 amino acids. Germline CDR1 reads SNHLY; CDR2 reads FYNNEI. Here the CDR3 DNA reads TGTGCCAGCAGGGACAGGGGGCGGAATCAGCCCCAGCATTTT. Translated: CASRDRGRNQPQHF.

This chain links TRBV5-5 with TRBJ1-5; D ambiguous. Trimming left V 0 bases short and J 4 bases short, with 8 bases between. The CDR3 length is 14 residues. CDR1 and CDR2 (germline): SGHKS, YYEKEE (reference sequence). CDR3 DNA sequence: TGTGCCAGCAGCTTGGATATGAGAAATCAGCCCCAGCATTTT. This codes for CASSLDMRNQPQHF. Full variable domain (outside the CDR3, taken from reference TRBV5-5 and TRBJ1-5): DAGVTQSPTHLIKTRGQQVTLRCSPISGHKSVSWYQQVLGQGPQFIFQYYEKEERGRGNFPDRFSARQFPNYSSELNVNALLLGDSALYLCASSLDMRNQPQHFGDGTRLSIL.

CDR3 bases: TGTGCCAGCAGTGGCCGGACAGCGGACACTGAAGCTTTCTTT. Translating gives CASSGRTADTEAFF. The chain links TRBV25-1 to TRBJ1-1; possibly TRBD1 for D (6 bases). This CDR3 contains 14 residues. CDR1 and CDR2 (germline): MGHDK, SYGVNS. V was pared by 4 bases and J by 3 bases, with 12 bases between.

V is TRBV19 and J is TRBJ2-7; weak D call: TRBD2 (6 bases). Germline assignment: CDR1 LNHDA and CDR2 SQIVND (reference sequence). The CDR3 covers 13 residues. V was cut by 9 bases and J by 0 bases, with 12 bases left in between. CDR3 bases: TGTGCCAGCCGGGACTCCCTCTCCTACGAGCAGTACTTC. This gives the protein CASRDSLSYEQYF. Full variable domain (remainder filled in from reference TRBV19 and TRBJ2-7): DGGITQSPKYLFRKEGQNVTLSCEQNLNHDAMYWYRQDPGQGLRLIYYSQIVNDFQKGDIAEGYSVSREKKESFPLTVTSAQKNPTAFYLCASRDSLSYEQYFGPGTRLTVT.

The J gene is TRBJ1-1, the V gene TRBV6-1; D is undetermined. The V end lost 2 bases, the J end lost 5 bases, and 12 bases lay between the germline ends. Germline values: CDR1 MNHNS, CDR2 SASEGT. The CDR3 sequence is 14 residues long. The CDR3 reads CASSERIPGTEAFF. CDR3 DNA sequence: TGTGCCAGCAGTGAAAGGATCCCGGGGACTGAAGCTTTCTTT.

The chain links TRBV11-2 to TRBJ1-3; D unresolved. The germline V gene has CDR1 SGHAT and CDR2 FQNNGV. The CDR3 totals 14 residues. Trimming stripped 5 bases from V and 2 bases from J, with 10 bases between. DNA of the CDR3: TGTGCCAGCAGCCGCCCGGGAACTGGAAACACCATATATTTT. This gives the protein CASSRPGTGNTIYF.

CDR3 DNA sequence: TGTGCCAGCAGCCGCAACGGGGGGTACATATACAATGAGCAGTTCTTC. Translating gives CASSRNGGYIYNEQFF. V usage is TRBV7-3 and J usage is TRBJ2-1; 7 bases are shared with TRBD2. The length of the CDR3 is 16 residues. V was clipped by 5 bases and J by 4 bases; unmatched bases: 11. Germline V gene lookup returns CDR1 SGHTA and CDR2 FQGTGA.

The V call is TRBV13, the J call TRBJ2-2; 7 nucleotides align to TRBD1. The junction had 4 bases not matched to a gene; V was cut back by 4 bases and J by 8 bases. Per the germline V gene, CDR1 is PRHDT and CDR2 is FYEKMQ (reference sequence). The CDR3 contains 13 residues. DNA of the CDR3: TGTGCCAGCAGCTCCCGCAGGGGGGGGGAGCTGTTTTTT. Protein sequence: CASSSRRGGELFF.

J is TRBJ1-2 and V is TRBV3-1 (or the pseudogene TRBV3-2); no firm D call. This CDR3 is 12 amino acids long. In germline, CDR1 is LGHDT, CDR2 YNNKEL (reference sequence). The ends were cut back, 3 bases at V and 1 base at J, with 3 bases in the middle. The CDR3 here is CASSHINYGYTF. The CDR3 DNA is TGTGCCAGCAGCCACATTAACTATGGCTACACCTTC.

The chain couples TRBV11-1 to TRBJ1-2; 10 bases map to TRBD1. This CDR3 is 15 amino acids long. V gave up 1 base and J gave up 6 bases; unmatched junction bases: 5. Germline values: CDR1 SGHAT, CDR2 FQDESV (reference sequence). The CDR3 DNA sequence: TGTGCCAGCAGCTTAGGGACAGGGGGAGCGGATGGCTACACCTTC. Translation: CASSLGTGGADGYTF. Full variable domain (remainder filled in from reference TRBV11-1 and TRBJ1-2): EAEVAQSPRYKITEKSQAVAFWCDPISGHATLYWYRQILGQGPELLVQFQDESVVDDSQLPKDRFSAERLKGVDSTLKIQPAELGDSAMYLCASSLGTGGADGYTFGSGTRLTVV.

The chain has TRBV12-5 and TRBJ1-1; TRBD1 might be the D (6 bases). Trimming took off 6 bases at V and 1 base at J, with 15 bases between the two ends. Per germline, CDR1 LGHNT and CDR2 FRNRAP. The CDR3 has 15 amino acids. The CDR3 protein is CASGSWTAENTEAFF. For the CDR3, the DNA is TGTGCTAGTGGCTCTTGGACAGCCGAGAACACTGAAGCTTTCTTT.

This chain links TRBV5-1 with TRBJ1-2; D might be TRBD1 (6 bases). Trimming shortened V by 2 bases and J by 10 bases, and 18 bases separated the two germline ends. In germline, CDR1 is SGHRS, CDR2 YFSETQ. CDR3 length: 14 amino acids. The CDR3 sequence: CASSFGWGRNSYTF. In nucleotides, the CDR3 is TGCGCCAGCAGCTTTGGGTGGGGGCGTAACTCCTACACCTTC.

The rearrangement links TRBV7-9 to TRBJ2-5; D remains ambiguous. V was pared by 2 bases and J by 5 bases, with 21 bases between. Per the germline V gene, CDR1 is SEHNR and CDR2 is FQNEAQ (reference sequence). This CDR3 has 17 amino acids. In nucleotides, the CDR3 is TGTGCCAGCAGCTTATTTCCAGTCACCCTTCATTGGGAGACCCAGTACTTC. The encoded protein is CASSLFPVTLHWETQYF. The complete variable domain, with remaining parts taken from reference TRBV7-9 and TRBJ2-5, reads DTGVSQNPRHKITKRGQNVTFRCDPISEHNRLYWYRQTLGQGPEFLTYFQNEAQLEKSRLLSDRFSAERPKGSFSTLEIQRTEQGDSAMYLCASSLFPVTLHWETQYFGPGTRLLVL.

The rearrangement joins TRBV30 to TRBJ1-2, with 8 positions matching TRBD1. Germline-derived CDR1 and CDR2 are GTSNPN and SVGIG (reference sequence). V lost 3 bases to trimming and J lost 7 bases; unmatched junction nucleotides: 4. The CDR3 contains 12 residues. This CDR3 is CAWSRGHGGYTF. The CDR3 bases are TGTGCCTGGAGCAGGGGGCATGGTGGCTACACCTTC.

The chain carries TRBV2 and TRBJ1-3; tentative D call: TRBD1 (5 bases). CDR1 is SNHLY, CDR2 FYNNEI, per germline. The CDR3 totals 13 residues. The V end lost 6 bases, the J end lost 0 bases, and 6 bases lay between the germline ends. In DNA form, the CDR3 reads TGTGCCAGCAGGGGGGGCTCTGGAAACACCATATATTTT. Protein: CASRGGSGNTIYF.

The chain is built from TRBV7-6 and TRBJ2-7, with TRBD2 as a possible D gene (5 bases). Germline V gene lookup returns CDR1 SGHVS and CDR2 FNYEAQ. V was clipped by 1 base and J by 6 bases, with 13 bases between them. This CDR3 spans 14 amino acids. CDR3 coding DNA: TGTGCCAGCAGCTTAGGTGCTAGCCTAGCCGAGCAGTACTTC. Translating gives CASSLGASLAEQYF.

The rearrangement links TRBV19 to TRBJ1-6, with 7 bases aligning to TRBD1. Germline V lookup: CDR1 LNHDA, CDR2 SQIVND (reference sequence). This CDR3 is 14 amino acids long. With 4 bases clipped from V and 4 bases from J, the junction kept 1 base outside the gene matches. The CDR3 spells CASSRDSYNSPLHF. Written as DNA, the CDR3 is TGTGCCAGTAGTAGGGACAGTTATAATTCACCCCTCCACTTT.

The rearrangement uses TRBV7-2 and TRBJ2-7; D perhaps matches TRBD2 (6 bases). V lost 5 bases, J lost 5 bases, and 19 bases lay in between. The germline V gene encodes CDR1 SGHTA and CDR2 FQGNSA. The CDR3 extends over 15 amino acids. The CDR3 here is CASSEQVAGWNEQYF. The CDR3 DNA is TGTGCCAGCAGCGAACAGGTGGCGGGGTGGAACGAGCAGTACTTC.

The V gene is TRBV24-1, the J gene TRBJ1-5; D ambiguous. The V gene's germline CDR1 is KGHDR and CDR2 SFDVKD. The CDR3 sequence is 15 residues long. V was cut by 3 bases and J by 2 bases, with 10 bases left in between. CDR3 sequence: CATSDTSEGNQPQHF. The CDR3 DNA is TGTGCCACCAGTGATACGTCCGAGGGCAATCAGCCCCAGCATTTT.

The chain recombines TRBV11-3 with TRBJ2-2, with 7 bases fitting TRBD1. This CDR3 comprises 16 residues. In germline, CDR1 is SGHNT, CDR2 YENEEA. V lost 5 bases to trimming and J lost 3 bases; unmatched junction nucleotides: 9. The DNA of the CDR3 is TGTGCCAGCAGCGGACGGGACAGTCGCTACACCGGGGAGCTGTTTTTT. It specifies CASSGRDSRYTGELFF.

The rearrangement links TRBV7-9 to TRBJ2-7; D possibly corresponds to TRBD2 (5 bases). Germline V gene lookup returns CDR1 SEHNR and CDR2 FQNEAQ (reference sequence). This CDR3 region has 11 residues. V lost 5 bases and J 5 bases, leaving 7 bases between the germline ends. The CDR3 spells CASSNGNEQYF. CDR3 in DNA: TGTGCCAGCAGCAACGGGAACGAGCAGTACTTC.

The chain links TRBV2 to TRBJ1-2; 10 bases map to TRBD1. The CDR3 sequence is 15 residues long. Germline trimming cut 8 bases from V and 2 bases from J; bases unmatched to any gene: 8. Germline CDR1 and CDR2: SNHLY and FYNNEI. CDR3 in DNA: TGTGCCAGCTGGGGACAGGGGATCGGGAACTATGGCTACACCTTC. This codes for CASWGQGIGNYGYTF.

This rearrangement joins TRBV18 to TRBJ2-7, with a tentative D call TRBD1 (6 bases). Germline V lookup: CDR1 KGHSH, CDR2 LQKENI. The V gene lost 6 bases and the J gene lost 2 bases, with 11 bases spanning the gap. This CDR3 spans 13 amino acids. This chain's CDR3 is CASSDGQTYEQYF. In nucleotides, the CDR3 is TGTGCCAGCTCTGACGGACAGACCTACGAGCAGTACTTC.

The V call is TRBV18, the J call TRBJ2-1; TRBD2 is a possible D gene (7 bases). Germline V gene data show CDR1 as KGHSH and CDR2 as LQKENI. Trimming took off 2 bases at V and 1 base at J, with 12 bases between the two ends. The CDR3 has 16 amino acids. CDR3 coding DNA: TGTGCCAGCTCACCAGGAGCGGGACATTCCTACAATGAGCAGTTCTTC. It specifies CASSPGAGHSYNEQFF.

The count of this clone is one. The V and J genes are TRBV14 and TRBJ2-7; 7 nucleotides line up with TRBD2. The germline CDR1 and CDR2 sequences are SGHDN and FVKESK. V trimming: 0 bases; J trimming: 8 bases; junction bases outside the gene matches: 10. CDR3 length: 15 amino acids. The CDR3 DNA sequence: TGTGCCAGCAGCCAAGATGGTGGGCGGGGGACTAAGCAGTACTTC. Protein sequence: CASSQDGGRGTKQYF.

This sequence joins TRBV2 and TRBJ1-2; possibly TRBD1 for D (6 bases). Germline-derived CDR1 and CDR2 are SNHLY and FYNNEI. This CDR3 comprises 13 residues. With 6 bases removed from V and 6 bases from J, the gap between germline ends came to 14 bases. CDR3 DNA: TGTGCCAGCAGGGAAAGCGGACAGAATGGCTACACCTTC. Its protein is CASRESGQNGYTF.

This chain links TRBV30 with TRBJ2-5; 10 bases fit TRBD2. Germline CDR1 is GTSNPN and CDR2 is SVGIG (reference sequence). Unmatched junction bases numbered 6, after V lost 3 bases and J lost 5 bases. This CDR3 has 14 residues. The CDR3 here is CAWREAGGGETQYF. CDR3 sequence (DNA): TGTGCCTGGAGGGAAGCGGGAGGGGGGGAGACCCAGTACTTC.

The rearrangement uses TRBV15 and TRBJ1-2; D is perhaps TRBD1 (6 bases). This CDR3 region has 14 residues. Trimming removed 5 bases at V and 7 bases at J, with 17 bases between. CDR1 and CDR2 from the germline V gene are LNHNV and YYDKDF (reference sequence). The CDR3 DNA is TGTGCCACCAGCCCCTTCGGGACACCCACTGGCTACACCTTC. This sequence encodes CATSPFGTPTGYTF.